A selection of T cell receptor beta chains follows, all from one sample in a study of regulatory T cells in long-lasting Graves disease. TCRdb processed the multiplex PCR reads anew with MiXCR; each CDR3 protein has one entry. The table has roughly 500,000 distinct CDR3 sequences, roughly 14% seen once. These sequences were also reported in another study, on T cells in Graves' hyperthyroidism and ophthalmopathy.

This specimen consisted of peripheral blood mononuclear cells (PBMCs), obtained at new diagnosis, from a patient treated with antithyroid drugs. All receptors derive from a man aged 25 to 40 with Graves disease. Each CDR3 is given with its conserved first and last residue. The order of the fields is D gene, J gene, V gene, clone size, CDR3 DNA, CDR3 protein. The D gene is left open where the match is weak. The size entry is marked missing in some rows and otherwise reads once, few, many or a size class.

D gene: NA
J gene: TRBJ2-2
V gene: TRBV12-3/TRBV12-4
clone size: NA
CDR3 DNA: TGTGCCAGCAGTCCCTCTCGCGACCCCGGGGAGCTGTTTTTT
CDR3 protein: CASSPSRDPGELFF

D gene: NA
J gene: TRBJ1-2
V gene: TRBV6-1
clone size: many
CDR3 DNA: TGTGCCAGCAGCCCGACTGGGGAGTATGGCTACACCTTC
CDR3 protein: CASSPTGEYGYTF

D gene: NA
J gene: TRBJ1-2
V gene: TRBV20-1
clone size: many
CDR3 DNA: TGCAGTGCTAGAGATCCAGGGCTGGGGGCCTATGGCTACACCTTC
CDR3 protein: CSARDPGLGAYGYTF

D gene: NA
J gene: TRBJ1-4
V gene: TRBV10-3
clone size: many
CDR3 DNA: TGTGCCATCAGTGAGTCGTTTGCGGGCGGAGTTTCAACTAATGAAAAACTGTTTTTT
CDR3 protein: CAISESFAGGVSTNEKLFF

D gene: TRBD1
J gene: TRBJ2-1
V gene: TRBV14
clone size: NA
CDR3 DNA: TGTGCCAGCAGCAAAACGGACAGGGGGAATGGCAATGAGCAGTTCTTC
CDR3 protein: CASSKTDRGNGNEQFF

D gene: NA
J gene: TRBJ2-1
V gene: TRBV5-6
clone size: many
CDR3 DNA: TGTGCCAGCAGCTTGTACCAGGCGAGGGGGGAGCAGTTCTTC
CDR3 protein: CASSLYQARGEQFF

D gene: NA
J gene: TRBJ1-5
V gene: TRBV20-1
clone size: NA
CDR3 DNA: TGCAGTGCTACGGGCAAAGTAAGCAATCAGCCCCAGCATTTT
CDR3 protein: CSATGKVSNQPQHF

D gene: NA
J gene: TRBJ2-3
V gene: TRBV9
clone size: few
CDR3 DNA: TGTGCCAGCAGCGTAGGGAGGGATGGGTTCACAGATACGCAGTATTTT
CDR3 protein: CASSVGRDGFTDTQYF

D gene: TRBD1
J gene: TRBJ2-7
V gene: TRBV3-1
clone size: few
CDR3 DNA: TGTGCCAGCAGCCACGCCGGGACAGGGGCGTACTACGAGCAGTACTTC
CDR3 protein: CASSHAGTGAYYEQYF

D gene: NA
J gene: TRBJ2-7
V gene: TRBV27
clone size: many
CDR3 DNA: TGTGCCAGCAGTTTTTCGGGGCGCTCCTACGAGCAGTACTTC
CDR3 protein: CASSFSGRSYEQYF

D gene: NA
J gene: TRBJ1-4
V gene: TRBV20-1
clone size: many
CDR3 DNA: TGCAGTGCTAGCGGGGCGCGGGAAAAACTGTTTTTT
CDR3 protein: CSASGAREKLFF

D gene: NA
J gene: TRBJ1-3
V gene: TRBV6-1
clone size: many
CDR3 DNA: TGTGCCAGCAGTGAATTCCTCGCCTACTCTGGAAACACCATATATTTT
CDR3 protein: CASSEFLAYSGNTIYF

D gene: TRBD2
J gene: TRBJ2-1
V gene: TRBV5-1
clone size: many
CDR3 DNA: TGTGCCAGCTCACCTACTAGCGGGAGGGAACAGTTCTTC
CDR3 protein: CASSPTSGREQFF

D gene: NA
J gene: TRBJ1-5
V gene: TRBV19
clone size: NA
CDR3 DNA: TGTGCCAGTAGTATTGAGGACAGCGCGTCGGCCCAGCATTTT
CDR3 protein: CASSIEDSASAQHF

D gene: TRBD2
J gene: TRBJ2-1
V gene: TRBV7-2
clone size: NA
CDR3 DNA: TGTGCCAGCAGCCCCCCCCAGGGACGGGGGGTGCGTGAGCAGTTCTTC
CDR3 protein: CASSPPQGRGVREQFF

D gene: TRBD2
J gene: TRBJ2-3
V gene: TRBV7-6
clone size: many
CDR3 DNA: TGTGCCAGCAGCTTAGAGTCGGGGACTAGCGGCACAGATACGCAGTATTTT
CDR3 protein: CASSLESGTSGTDTQYF

D gene: NA
J gene: TRBJ2-1
V gene: TRBV5-5
clone size: many
CDR3 DNA: TGTGCCAGCAGCTTGGAGAGAGGCGAGCAGTTCTTC
CDR3 protein: CASSLERGEQFF

D gene: NA
J gene: TRBJ2-2
V gene: TRBV4-2
clone size: few
CDR3 DNA: TGTGCCAGCAGCCAAGTATTAGCCGTAGGAGCCGGGGAGCTGTTTTTT
CDR3 protein: CASSQVLAVGAGELFF

D gene: NA
J gene: TRBJ1-5
V gene: TRBV2
clone size: many
CDR3 DNA: TGTGCCAGCAGTGAGGAAGGGAATCAGCCCCAGCATTTT
CDR3 protein: CASSEEGNQPQHF

D gene: NA
J gene: TRBJ2-7
V gene: TRBV5-6
clone size: many
CDR3 DNA: TGTGCCAGCAGCAGACCCGATTTGTCCTACGAGCAGTACTTC
CDR3 protein: CASSRPDLSYEQYF

D gene: NA
J gene: TRBJ2-3
V gene: TRBV3-1
clone size: many
CDR3 DNA: TGTGCCAGCAACCACCGACCGGGATCTAGCACAGATACGCAGTATTTT
CDR3 protein: CASNHRPGSSTDTQYF

D gene: NA
J gene: TRBJ2-3
V gene: TRBV5-1
clone size: many
CDR3 DNA: TGCGCCAGCAGCTCCCTCCCGAACGACTTGGGAGATACGCAGTATTTT
CDR3 protein: CASSSLPNDLGDTQYF

D gene: NA
J gene: TRBJ1-3
V gene: TRBV6-5
clone size: few
CDR3 DNA: TGTGCCAGCAGTTACGACAAGGGCTCTGGAAACACCATATATTTT
CDR3 protein: CASSYDKGSGNTIYF

D gene: TRBD2
J gene: TRBJ2-1
V gene: TRBV7-9
clone size: NA
CDR3 DNA: TGTGCCAGCAGCGAAGGGGTAAAGGTAGCGGGAGTCCGCAATGAGCAGTTCTTC
CDR3 protein: CASSEGVKVAGVRNEQFF

D gene: NA
J gene: TRBJ1-5
V gene: TRBV28
clone size: many
CDR3 DNA: TGTGCCAGCAGTCCTCCGGGTCCTAATCAGCCCCAGCATTTT
CDR3 protein: CASSPPGPNQPQHF

D gene: NA
J gene: TRBJ1-5
V gene: TRBV2
clone size: NA
CDR3 DNA: TGTGCCAGCAACCAGCCTAATCAGCCCCAGCATTTT
CDR3 protein: CASNQPNQPQHF

D gene: TRBD1
J gene: TRBJ2-3
V gene: TRBV3-1
clone size: NA
CDR3 DNA: TGTGCCAGCAGCGACAGGGTGGAATTTTTTAGCACAGATACGCAGTATTTT
CDR3 protein: CASSDRVEFFSTDTQYF

D gene: NA
J gene: TRBJ2-7
V gene: TRBV5-4
clone size: once
CDR3 DNA: TGTGCCAGCAGCCGGACTCTCTCCTACGAGCAGTACTTC
CDR3 protein: CASSRTLSYEQYF

D gene: NA
J gene: TRBJ2-6
V gene: TRBV12-5
clone size: NA
CDR3 DNA: TGTGCTAGTGGAGGGGACTCTGGGGCCAACGTCCTGACTTTC
CDR3 protein: CASGGDSGANVLTF

D gene: TRBD2
J gene: TRBJ2-5
V gene: TRBV6-1
clone size: many
CDR3 DNA: TGTGCCAGCAGCGGACTAGCGGGAGACGAGACCCAGTACTTC
CDR3 protein: CASSGLAGDETQYF

D gene: NA
J gene: TRBJ2-2
V gene: TRBV11-2
clone size: few
CDR3 DNA: TGTGCCAGCAGCTTAGTGGGCCTAACCAACACCGGGGAGCTGTTTTTT
CDR3 protein: CASSLVGLTNTGELFF

D gene: TRBD1
J gene: TRBJ1-5
V gene: TRBV7-9
clone size: NA
CDR3 DNA: TGTGCCAGCAGCCTCGACAGGGAATTCGGTCAGCCCCAGCATTTT
CDR3 protein: CASSLDREFGQPQHF

D gene: TRBD2
J gene: TRBJ2-7
V gene: TRBV5-6
clone size: many
CDR3 DNA: TGTGCCAGCAGCTTGGTGCTGCGGGAGGACTACGAGCAGTACTTC
CDR3 protein: CASSLVLREDYEQYF

D gene: NA
J gene: TRBJ1-2
V gene: TRBV28
clone size: many
CDR3 DNA: TGTGCCAGCAGTTTCGGACAGACCTATGGCTACACCTTC
CDR3 protein: CASSFGQTYGYTF

D gene: NA
J gene: TRBJ1-1
V gene: TRBV19
clone size: many
CDR3 DNA: TGTGCCAGTGTCAGGGCTGGGAACACTGAAGCTTTCTTT
CDR3 protein: CASVRAGNTEAFF